Below are 8 T cell receptor beta chains sequenced from a single sample in a study of shared clonotypes between healthy human individuals. Using immunoSEQ multiplex PCR, the repertoire was profiled, and TCRdb retains in-frame clones only, with some absent. The sample gives under 1 million clones, roughly 92% of which show up once; around 24% is in the top ten. Selected positively for CCR7 and CD45RO-negative, naive CD8 cells excluded terminally differentiated effector memory CD45RA+ cells. Sequenced material: naive CD8+ T cells sorted from blood. The receptor set was obtained from a man aged 25 to 40 in good health.

The genes are TRBV20-1 and TRBJ1-1; D is unclear. With 6 bases removed from V and 3 bases from J, the gap between germline ends came to 8 bases. In germline, CDR1 is DFQATT, CDR2 SNEGSKA (reference sequence). The CDR3 is 11 residues long. The CDR3 spells CSASTYTEAFF. The CDR3 region has the DNA TGCAGTGCCTCGACTTACACTGAAGCTTTCTTT.

The genes are TRBV7-8 and TRBJ2-5; D gene ambiguous. CDR3 length equals 15 residues. V lost 1 base and J lost 7, with 16 bases in between. Germline assignment: CDR1 SGHVS and CDR2 FQNEAQ. The CDR3: CASSLGQSSPATQYF. The CDR3 region has the DNA TGTGCCAGCAGCTTAGGACAATCCTCCCCCGCGACCCAGTACTTC.

The chain links TRBV7-9 to TRBJ2-5; 8 bases are shared with TRBD2. This CDR3 comprises 14 residues. J lost 5 bases, V lost 5 bases, and 7 bases had no gene match. CDR1 is SEHNR and CDR2 is FQNEAQ in the germline V gene (reference sequence). Here the CDR3 reads CASSASGSLETQYF. As DNA, the CDR3 is TGTGCCAGCAGCGCGAGCGGGAGTTTGGAGACCCAGTACTTC.

CDR3 in DNA: TGTGCCAGCAGCTTGTATCCGGCCTACGAGCAGTACTTC. Encoded protein: CASSLYPAYEQYF. The chain uses TRBV5-5 and TRBJ2-7; D call uncertain. Trimming stripped 1 base from V and 2 bases from J, with 7 bases between. This CDR3 spans 13 amino acids. The germline CDR1 and CDR2 sequences are SGHKS and YYEKEE (reference sequence). The full variable domain, in which reference TRBV5-5 and TRBJ2-7 provide the parts outside the CDR3, is DAGVTQSPTHLIKTRGQQVTLRCSPISGHKSVSWYQQVLGQGPQFIFQYYEKEERGRGNFPDRFSARQFPNYSSELNVNALLLGDSALYLCASSLYPAYEQYFGPGTRLTVT.

The chain recombines TRBV28 with TRBJ2-7, with 7 bases that match TRBD2. V lost 0 bases and J lost 0; bases outside the gene matches: 8. The germline V gene has CDR1 MDHEN and CDR2 SYDVKM. This CDR3 is built from 17 residues. CDR3 amino acids: CASSLWSSGSSSYEQYF. The CDR3 bases are TGTGCCAGCAGTTTATGGTCTAGCGGAAGTAGCTCCTACGAGCAGTACTTC.

The chain joins TRBV19 to TRBJ1-1; no definite D call. CDR1 is LNHDA, CDR2 SQIVND, per germline (reference sequence). Deletions cut 3 bases from V and 0 bases from J, with 8 bases between. CDR3 length equals 14 residues. CDR3 amino acids: CASSIWALNTEAFF. CDR3 in DNA: TGTGCCAGTAGTATCTGGGCCCTGAACACTGAAGCTTTCTTT.

J is TRBJ2-7 and V is TRBV14; tentatively, D is TRBD1 or TRBD2 (5 bases each). The CDR3 sequence is 17 residues long. CDR1 and CDR2 from the germline V gene are SGHDN and FVKESK. The V and J ends lost 1 base and 2 bases respectively, with 18 bases between them. The DNA of the CDR3 is TGTGCCAGCAGCCAAGCTTCCCGGGCCCCGGGGCCCTACGAGCAGTACTTC. Translation gives CASSQASRAPGPYEQYF.

DNA of the CDR3: TGTGCCAGCAGCCCTATTATGGGGGGGAACCACAATGAGCAGTTCTTC. It encodes CASSPIMGGNHNEQFF. The chain uses TRBV7-9 and TRBJ2-1, with 7 nucleotides matching TRBD2. Germline CDR1 SEHNR, CDR2 FQNEAQ (reference sequence). The CDR3 sequence is 16 residues long. V was pared by 5 bases and J by 5 bases, with 12 bases of the junction left unmatched.